Presented here are 5 T cell receptor beta chains from one specimen sequenced in a study of shared clonotypes between healthy human individuals. Clones were sequenced by immunoSEQ multiplex PCR, and TCRdb holds only the in-frame ones, with some missing. The sample contains some 650,000 clones, about 96% of which appear only once. Sequencing input: naive CD4+ T cells sorted from blood. Documented subset: CD45RA+ positively selected. The receptors derive from a woman in her twenties or thirties in good health.

This chain uses TRBV19 with TRBJ2-7; no clear D gene. Germline V gene sequence: CDR1 LNHDA, CDR2 SQIVND (reference sequence). There are 14 residues in the CDR3. The germline V and J ends were trimmed by 5 bases and 1 base, with 12 bases remaining between them. DNA for the CDR3: TGTGCCAGTAGTTCGGTTGCCGGGTCCTACGAGCAGTACTTC. This sequence encodes CASSSVAGSYEQYF.

This clone was detected once. The genes are TRBV18 and TRBJ1-1; 8 positions agree with TRBD1. CDR1 is KGHSH and CDR2 is LQKENI in the germline V gene. J gave up 8 bases and V 2 bases, and 7 bases lay outside the gene matches. CDR3 length: 14 amino acids. This CDR3 is CASSPGFDRGEAFF. CDR3 in DNA: TGTGCCAGCTCACCAGGGTTCGACAGGGGAGAAGCTTTCTTT.

The chain uses TRBV7-9 and TRBJ2-3, with D hard to call. Germline CDR1 and CDR2: SEHNR and FQNEAQ (reference sequence). This CDR3 region has 15 residues. Trimming left V 1 base short and J 0 bases short, with 8 bases between. CDR3 nucleotides: TGTGCCAGCAGCTTAGGGGGTGTCAGCACAGATACGCAGTATTTT. It is translated as CASSLGGVSTDTQYF.

The V and J genes are TRBV13 and TRBJ2-7; D unclear. V lost 5 bases, J lost 3 bases, and 8 bases lay in between. Per the germline V gene, CDR1 is PRHDT and CDR2 is FYEKMQ (reference sequence). The CDR3 is 12 amino acids. The CDR3 reads CASSETLYEQYF. The CDR3 DNA reads as TGTGCCAGCAGCGAGACCCTCTACGAGCAGTACTTC.

V is TRBV2 and J is TRBJ2-3, with TRBD2 matching over 13 bases. V was pared by 5 bases and J by 6 bases, with 5 bases of the junction left unmatched. From germline, CDR1 is SNHLY and CDR2 FYNNEI. The CDR3 totals 15 residues. DNA for the CDR3: TGTGCCAGCAGTCCAGGACTAGCGGGAGTCGATACGCAGTATTTT. Translation gives CASSPGLAGVDTQYF. The whole variable domain, remainder taken from reference TRBV2 and TRBJ2-3, is EPEVTQTPSHQVTQMGQEVILRCVPISNHLYFYWYRQILGQKVEFLVSFYNNEISEKSEIFDDQFSVERPDGSNFTLKIRSTKLEDSAMYFCASSPGLAGVDTQYFGPGTRLTVL.